The next 32 T cell receptor beta chains were all read from a single sample in a study of early T cells in non-severe SARS-CoV-2 infection. TCRdb re-analysed the 5' RACE reads in MiXCR, keeping a single row per CDR3 protein. This sample has just over 70,000 distinct CDR3 sequences, with around 12% found just once. The source material was whole blood. The receptors stem from an adult who was a healthcare worker with PCR-confirmed SARS-CoV-2 infection or an uninfected control (not recorded which).

The chain carries TRBV7-2 and TRBJ2-7; possible D gene TRBD2, 5 bases. This CDR3 contains 11 residues. Trimming left V 6 bases short and J 7 bases short, with 10 bases between. In germline, CDR1 is SGHTA, CDR2 FQGNSA. Written as DNA, the CDR3 is TGTGCCAGCAGACTACGGAGGGAGCAGTACTTC. Amino acids: CASRLRREQYF.

This clonotype turned up a few times. This chain uses TRBV19 with TRBJ2-7; D unclear. With 10 bases removed from V and 3 bases from J, the gap between germline ends came to 13 bases. CDR1 is LNHDA and CDR2 is SQIVND in the germline V gene (reference sequence). The CDR3 sequence is 12 residues long. The CDR3 here is CATSYAGYEQYF. The CDR3, as DNA: TGTGCCACCTCGTACGCTGGCTACGAGCAGTACTTC.

This clonotype was recorded many times. The rearrangement links TRBV7-9 to TRBJ1-6; TRBD1 is a possible D gene (6 bases). The CDR3 contains 14 residues. Germline V gives CDR1 SEHNR, CDR2 FQNEAQ (reference sequence). Deletions cut 5 bases from V and 10 bases from J, with 15 bases between. In DNA form, the CDR3 reads TGTGCCAGCAGCCCATCGGACAGCGGGTCACCCCTCCACTTT. Its translation: CASSPSDSGSPLHF.

This clonotype was observed at least ten times. At one end the junction does not follow the germline gene, possibly because of a read error. The chain joins TRBV7-7 to TRBJ1-1; 8 bases agree with TRBD1. The CDR3 sequence is 16 residues long. Germline assignment: CDR1 SSHAT and CDR2 FNYEAQ (reference sequence). CDR3 region: CASTPFAGGLDTEAFF. The CDR3 DNA sequence: TGTGCTAGCACCCCCTTTGCAGGGGGCCTTGACACTGAAGCTTTCTTT.

This clonotype has ten or more counts. The V and J genes are TRBV20-1 and TRBJ1-2, with 7 nucleotides matching TRBD1. There are 13 residues in the CDR3. Losses at the gene ends were 6 bases for V and 2 bases for J; bases not matched to a gene: 6. CDR1 is DFQATT, CDR2 SNEGSKA, per germline (reference sequence). CDR3 sequence reads: CSAATGVNYGYTF. The CDR3 region has the DNA TGCAGTGCCGCAACAGGGGTCAACTATGGCTACACCTTC.

The sample holds many counts of this clonotype. The V and J genes are TRBV14 and TRBJ2-1, with 8 bases that match TRBD1. Germline-derived CDR1 and CDR2 are SGHDN and FVKESK. V shed 1 base and J 7 bases; nucleotides not matched to a gene: 6. This CDR3 region has 15 residues. The CDR3 loop reads CASSQGRTGLNEQFF. CDR3 in DNA: TGTGCCAGCAGCCAAGGGAGGACAGGGTTGAATGAGCAGTTCTTC.

This clonotype was detected many times. CDR3 amino acids: CASSLLQGPQETQYF. CDR3 DNA sequence: TGTGCCAGCAGCCTACTCCAGGGGCCCCAAGAGACCCAGTACTTC. The V call is TRBV3-1, the J call TRBJ2-5; weak D call: TRBD1 (6 bases). CDR1 is LGHDT, CDR2 YNNKEL, per germline (reference sequence). V dropped 4 bases and J dropped 1 base, with 13 bases sitting between them. CDR3 length: 15 amino acids.

This clonotype was found a few times. This chain links TRBV9 with TRBJ1-2; D unclear. Germline CDR1 is SGDLS and CDR2 is YYNGEE. Trimming removed 0 bases at V and 3 bases at J, with 6 bases between. The CDR3 is 13 amino acids. CDR3 region: CASSVGVDYGYTF. The CDR3 DNA reads as TGTGCCAGCAGCGTAGGGGTTGACTATGGCTACACCTTC.

This sequence joins TRBV7-2 and TRBJ1-4; 8 bases match TRBD1. This CDR3 contains 15 residues. With 5 bases clipped from V and 6 bases from J, the junction kept 8 bases outside the gene matches. CDR1 and CDR2 (germline): SGHTA, FQGNSA. CDR3 nucleotides: TGTGCCAGCAGCACCCCGGACAGGGAAGATGAAAAACTGTTTTTT. As protein: CASSTPDREDEKLFF.

There are many counts of this clonotype. This chain links TRBV28 with TRBJ1-2; 8 positions agree with TRBD1. The germline V gene has CDR1 MDHEN and CDR2 SYDVKM. The CDR3 covers 14 residues. V shed 6 bases, J shed 4 bases, and the junction held 7 bases outside the gene matches. CDR3 loop: CASSQGARAYGYTF. The CDR3 nucleotides read TGTGCCAGCAGCCAGGGGGCGCGTGCCTATGGCTACACCTTC.

This clonotype was recorded many times. This chain uses TRBV7-9 with TRBJ1-5; D ambiguous. CDR1 is SEHNR and CDR2 is FQNEAQ in the germline V gene (reference sequence). V was trimmed by 5 bases and J by 0 bases, leaving 11 bases between them. The length of the CDR3 is 15 residues. CDR3 residues: CASSPDGISNQPQHF. In DNA form, the CDR3 reads TGTGCCAGCAGCCCCGACGGGATTAGCAATCAGCCCCAGCATTTT.

This clonotype was recorded many times. V usage is TRBV7-9 and J usage is TRBJ2-1; 10 bases line up with TRBD2. The germline V gene has CDR1 SEHNR and CDR2 FQNEAQ (reference sequence). CDR3 size: 19 residues. J lost 2 bases, V lost 2 bases, and 12 bases had no gene match. The CDR3 nucleotides read TGTGCCAGCAGCTTACCGGCTAGCGGGAGAAGAGAAGCCTACAATGAGCAGTTCTTC. This encodes CASSLPASGRREAYNEQFF.

This clonotype occurred a few times. The chain joins TRBV10-3 to TRBJ2-1; TRBD2 matches 9 bases. Trimming removed 10 bases from V and 9 bases from J; junction bases left unmatched: 13. Germline V lookup: CDR1 ENHRY, CDR2 SYGVKD. CDR3 length: 14 amino acids. CDR3 loop: CATALAGASREQFF. The CDR3 nucleotides read TGTGCCACTGCCTTAGCGGGGGCATCTCGTGAGCAGTTCTTC.

This clonotype was found many times. V is TRBV5-1 and J is TRBJ2-1; 9 nucleotides line up with TRBD2. The V segment lost 0 bases and the J segment 4 bases; nucleotides outside the gene matches: 2. The CDR3 is made up of 15 amino acids. Germline V gene sequence: CDR1 SGHRS, CDR2 YFSETQ. CDR3 in amino acids: CASSLERGDYNEQFF. CDR3 coding DNA: TGCGCCAGCAGCTTGGAGCGGGGGGATTACAATGAGCAGTTCTTC.

The chain employs TRBV5-1 and TRBJ2-5; D unresolved. This CDR3 region has 14 residues. The V gene's germline CDR1 is SGHRS and CDR2 YFSETQ. V was trimmed by 0 bases and J by 0 bases, leaving 6 bases between them. Here the CDR3 reads CASSLEPYQETQYF. For the CDR3, the DNA is TGCGCCAGCAGCTTGGAACCGTACCAAGAGACCCAGTACTTC.

In its sample, this clonotype was seen many times. The V call is TRBV7-9, the J call TRBJ2-2; D not certain. The CDR3 has 16 amino acids. With 5 bases removed from V and 6 bases from J, the gap between germline ends came to 19 bases. CDR1 and CDR2 (germline): SEHNR, FQNEAQ (reference sequence). CDR3 in amino acids: CASSQNDWRSAGELFF. The CDR3 DNA is TGTGCCAGCAGCCAGAATGACTGGCGGTCGGCCGGGGAGCTGTTTTTT.

This clonotype was detected many times. J is TRBJ2-1 and V is TRBV5-6; 9 nucleotides agree with TRBD1. V was pared by 2 bases and J by 7 bases, with 7 bases of the junction left unmatched. There are 15 residues in the CDR3. Germline V gene lookup returns CDR1 SGHDT and CDR2 YYEEEE. The CDR3, as DNA: TGTGCCAGCAGCTTCGGGACAGGGAGTGTTAATGAGCAGTTCTTC. Amino acids: CASSFGTGSVNEQFF.

The V gene is TRBV7-2, the J gene TRBJ2-1; D call uncertain. The CDR3 has 13 amino acids. CDR1 is SGHTA, CDR2 FQGNSA, per germline. The V and J ends lost 5 bases and 4 bases respectively, with 9 bases between them. CDR3 bases: TGTGCCAGCAGCGAAACAACATACAATGAGCAGTTCTTC. Translated: CASSETTYNEQFF.

This clonotype was observed many times. The rearrangement uses TRBV2 and TRBJ2-3, with TRBD2 matching over 12 bases. This CDR3 region has 16 residues. Germline V gene lookup returns CDR1 SNHLY and CDR2 FYNNEI. Unmatched junction bases numbered 3, after V lost 5 bases and J lost 0 bases. The CDR3 loop is CASSRTSGASTDTQYF. The CDR3 bases are TGTGCCAGCAGTCGGACTAGCGGGGCTAGCACAGATACGCAGTATTTT.

This clonotype has a handful of counts. The chain is built from TRBV4-3 and TRBJ2-1; 7 positions agree with TRBD2. Trimming took 6 bases from V and 0 from J; bases not matched to a gene: 5. Germline values: CDR1 LGHNA, CDR2 YSLEER. The CDR3 is 15 amino acids. For the CDR3, the DNA is TGCGCCAGCAGGACGGGACTAAGCTCCTACAATGAGCAGTTCTTC. The encoded protein is CASRTGLSSYNEQFF.

This clonotype has a count of ten or more. The V and J genes are TRBV20-1 and TRBJ2-3; D gene uncertain. The CDR3 is 15 residues long. The germline gives CDR1 DFQATT, CDR2 SNEGSKA (reference sequence). V dropped 4 bases and J dropped 2 bases, with 16 bases sitting between them. The CDR3 nucleotides are TGCAGTGCTAAACGGGCCCCCTCGGTCACAGATACGCAGTATTTT. It specifies CSAKRAPSVTDTQYF.

There are a few counts of this clonotype. This rearrangement joins TRBV7-2 to TRBJ2-7, with 7 bases lining up with TRBD2. CDR1 SGHTA and CDR2 FQGNSA come from the germline V gene. This CDR3 has 14 residues. J was trimmed by 1 base and V by 5 bases; bases with no gene match: 5. CDR3 sequence: CASSPSGVSYEQYF. CDR3 coding DNA: TGTGCCAGCAGCCCTAGCGGAGTATCCTACGAGCAGTACTTC.

This clonotype was detected many times. The J gene is TRBJ1-2, the V gene TRBV28; possible D gene TRBD1, 6 bases. The CDR3 has 13 amino acids. The V end lost 10 bases, the J end lost 7 bases, and 19 bases lay between the germline ends. Germline V gives CDR1 MDHEN, CDR2 SYDVKM. In DNA form, the CDR3 reads TGTGCCATACGATCACAGGGTTTAGGTGGCTACACCTTC. Translated, it gives CAIRSQGLGGYTF.

This clonotype appeared many times. This chain joins TRBV19 and TRBJ2-7; D unclear. Germline V gene sequence: CDR1 LNHDA, CDR2 SQIVND (reference sequence). There are 14 residues in the CDR3. The V gene lost 1 base and the J gene lost 1 base, with 8 bases spanning the gap. As DNA, the CDR3 is TGTGCCAGTAGTATAGCCGCAGGTTCCTACGAGCAGTACTTC. Its protein is CASSIAAGSYEQYF. Filled out from reference TRBV19 and TRBJ2-7, the complete variable domain reads DGGITQSPKYLFRKEGQNVTLSCEQNLNHDAMYWYRQDPGQGLRLIYYSQIVNDFQKGDIAEGYSVSREKKESFPLTVTSAQKNPTAFYLCASSIAAGSYEQYFGPGTRLTVT.

Details on this clonotype: This may stem from a read error, because a much larger clone lies one nucleotide away. The rearrangement links TRBV25-1 to TRBJ2-5; tentatively, D is TRBD1 (5 bases). Germline assignment: CDR1 MGHDK and CDR2 SYGVNS. This CDR3 is built from 12 residues. CDR3: CVSRPGWETQYF. CDR3 bases: TGTGTCAGCAGGCCAGGGTGGGAGACCCAGTACTTC.

The chain links TRBV27 to TRBJ2-7; D perhaps matches TRBD1 (6 bases). The CDR3 sequence is 14 residues long. Trimming shortened V by 5 bases and J by 3 bases, and 14 bases separated the two germline ends. Germline assignment: CDR1 MNHEY and CDR2 SMNVEV (reference sequence). The CDR3 coding sequence is TGTGCCAGCAGTACCGGACAGAACGACTACGAGCAGTACTTC. It encodes CASSTGQNDYEQYF.

This clonotype was counted between two and nine times. The V call is TRBV27, the J call TRBJ2-1; a weak D match, TRBD1 (6 bases). V was clipped by 5 bases and J by 5 bases, with 7 bases between them. The CDR3 totals 12 residues. CDR1 is MNHEY and CDR2 is SMNVEV in the germline V gene (reference sequence). CDR3 residues: CASSRTDNEQFF. The CDR3 DNA is TGTGCCAGCAGTCGGACAGACAATGAGCAGTTCTTC.

The sample holds many counts of this clonotype. V usage is TRBV2 and J usage is TRBJ1-5; 7 bases align to TRBD1. The V gene's germline CDR1 is SNHLY and CDR2 FYNNEI. The ends lost 2 bases at V and 6 bases at J; junction bases unmatched: 4. The CDR3 sequence is 14 residues long. CDR3 sequence: CASSELDRIQPQHF. DNA of the CDR3: TGTGCCAGCAGTGAATTGGACAGGATTCAGCCCCAGCATTTT.

This clonotype has a count of ten or more. The gene calls are TRBV11-3 and TRBJ1-1; no definite D call. This CDR3 contains 19 residues. With 4 bases removed from V and 4 bases from J, the gap between germline ends came to 28 bases. Germline V gives CDR1 SGHNT, CDR2 YENEEA. The CDR3 DNA reads TGTGCCAGCAGCTATAGCCTCCCGGCCCCACAGAGCTCCAGCACTGAAGCTTTCTTT. It is translated as CASSYSLPAPQSSSTEAFF.

This clonotype was found many times. V is TRBV7-2 and J is TRBJ1-1, with 7 bases matching TRBD1. V was pared by 6 bases and J by 0 bases, with 4 bases of the junction left unmatched. From germline, CDR1 is SGHTA and CDR2 FQGNSA. The CDR3 is made up of 14 amino acids. CDR3 loop: CASRRGGLNTEAFF. The CDR3 DNA follows: TGTGCCAGCAGAAGAGGGGGCCTGAACACTGAAGCTTTCTTT.

The V call is TRBV6-2 or TRBV6-3, the J call TRBJ2-1; D is uncertain. Germline-derived CDR1 and CDR2 are MNHEY and SVGEGT. V lost 6 bases, J lost 9 bases, and 12 bases lay in between. There are 12 residues in the CDR3. Here the CDR3 DNA reads TGTGCCAGCAGCCCGAGTTTTGTTGAGCAGTTCTTC. Translation: CASSPSFVEQFF.

This chain uses TRBV29-1 with TRBJ2-3, with 13 bases aligning to TRBD2. The CDR3 totals 15 residues. Germline CDR1 and CDR2: SQVTM and ANQGSEA. V lost 7 bases to trimming and J lost 6 bases; unmatched junction nucleotides: 10. The CDR3 reads CSARTSGRPRDTQYF. CDR3 sequence (DNA): TGCAGCGCCAGGACTAGCGGGAGACCAAGGGATACGCAGTATTTT.